The rows below give T cell receptor beta chains drawn from one sample of a study of OX40 agonist ivuxolimab in advanced cancers. The assay was immunoSEQ multiplex PCR, and TCRdb's table has in-frame clones only and misses some. The sample comprises roughly 32,000 clones, approximately 85% of which are singletons, and around 54% rests with the top ten. Sequences were derived from CD4+ or CD8+ T cells sorted from blood, sampled in a trial of the OX40 agonist ivuxolimab. All receptors come from an adult with an advanced solid tumor such as melanoma, head and neck, liver or kidney cancer. Each CDR3 is given with its conserved first and last residue. Each record gives: V gene, D gene, J gene, clone size, CDR3 protein, CDR3 DNA. A D gene is named only where the DNA matches it firmly. A clone size is listed for some rows: how often the clone was seen (once, few, many), or a class if it is expanded.

TRBV21-1,-,TRBJ2-7,-,CASSTRTAFYEQYF,TGTGCCAGCAGCACTAGGACAGCATTCTACGAGCAGTACTTC
TRBV7-4,-,TRBJ2-7,-,CASSLHGRGGYYEQYF,TGTGCCAGCAGCTTACACGGCCGAGGGGGGTACTACGAGCAGTACTTC
TRBV13,TRBD2,TRBJ2-2,-,CASSPRGSGGTGELFF,TGTGCCAGCAGCCCCCGGGGGAGCGGGGGGACTGGGGAGCTGTTTTTT
TRBV28,TRBD2,TRBJ2-2,-,CASSTDSGFDTGELFF,TGTGCCAGCAGTACAGATAGCGGGTTCGACACCGGGGAGCTGTTTTTT
TRBV7-9,-,TRBJ2-5,few,CASSLVSQETQYF,TGTGCCAGCAGCTTGGTCAGTCAAGAGACCCAGTACTTC
TRBV19,-,TRBJ2-1,-,CASNLGGDYNEQFF,TGTGCCAGTAACCTGGGGGGCGACTACAATGAGCAGTTCTTC
TRBV27,-,TRBJ2-2,-,CASSLGRIGELFF,TGTGCCAGCAGTTTAGGGCGTATCGGGGAGCTGTTTTTT
TRBV27,TRBD1,TRBJ1-5,-,CASSLSVTGSGQPQHF,TGTGCCAGCAGTTTATCGGTGACAGGGTCAGGACAGCCCCAGCATTTT
TRBV4-3,-,TRBJ1-6,-,CASSQGRESYNSPLHF,TGCGCCAGCAGCCAGGGTAGGGAGTCCTATAATTCACCCCTCCACTTT
TRBV7-2,-,TRBJ2-1,-,CASSLDPFRSSYNEQFF,TGTGCCAGCAGCTTAGACCCTTTCCGGAGCTCCTACAATGAGCAGTTCTTC
TRBV9,-,TRBJ2-2,-,CASSYGDSLTGELFF,TGTGCCAGCAGCTATGGGGACTCCCTCACCGGGGAGCTGTTTTTT
TRBV15,-,TRBJ1-4,-,CATSREDPAEGKLFF,TGTGCCACCAGCAGAGAGGACCCGGCGGAAGGAAAACTGTTTTTT
TRBV9,-,TRBJ1-1,few,CASSPSALDTEAFF,TGTGCCAGCAGCCCTAGCGCTTTAGACACTGAAGCTTTCTTT
TRBV29-1,-,TRBJ2-1,medium-sized,CSVEVYNEQFF,TGCAGCGTTGAAGTCTACAATGAGCAGTTCTTC
TRBV19,-,TRBJ2-7,-,CASIRQFSSYEQYF,TGTGCCAGTATTAGGCAGTTCAGCTCCTACGAGCAGTACTTC
TRBV25-1,-,TRBJ1-5,-,CASSEGQLPSQPQHF,TGTGCCAGCAGTGAAGGACAGCTACCAAGTCAGCCCCAGCATTTT
TRBV4-1,-,TRBJ1-2,-,CASSQEGARTF,TGCGCCAGCAGCCAAGAGGGGGCGCGAACCTTC
TRBV5-4,-,TRBJ2-5,-,CASSLSEQGQETQYF,TGTGCCAGCAGCTTGTCGGAACAGGGCCAAGAGACCCAGTACTTC
TRBV7-9,TRBD1,TRBJ1-2,-,CASSYWDSYGYTF,TGTGCCAGCAGCTACTGGGACAGCTATGGCTACACCTTC
TRBV6-6,-,TRBJ2-3,-,CASSNPSSESTDTQYF,TGTGCCAGCAGTAACCCGTCGTCGGAGAGCACAGATACGCAGTATTTT
TRBV7-6,TRBD2,TRBJ2-2,-,CASSTLAGGPHSNTGELFF,TGTGCCAGCAGCACCTTAGCGGGGGGCCCCCATTCGAACACCGGGGAGCTGTTTTTT
TRBV6-6,-,TRBJ1-2,-,CASTGSWGYTF,TGTGCCAGCACCGGCTCCTGGGGCTACACCTTC
TRBV6-5,-,TRBJ1-2,-,CASSYSTLGYGYTF,TGTGCCAGCAGTTACTCGACATTGGGTTATGGCTACACCTTC
TRBV5-6,-,TRBJ2-3,-,CASSGGYTQYF,TGTGCCAGCAGCGGGGGGTATACGCAGTATTTT
TRBV28,TRBD1,TRBJ2-5,-,CASSPGTGGVQETQYF,TGTGCCAGCAGTCCGGGGACAGGGGGCGTCCAAGAGACCCAGTACTTC
TRBV23-1,TRBD1,TRBJ2-6,-,CASSQGNGTGVSGANVLTF,TGCGCCAGCAGTCAGGGGAACGGGACAGGGGTCTCTGGGGCCAACGTCCTGACTTTC
TRBV5-4,-,TRBJ2-5,-,CASSVTGSDEQYF,TGTGCCAGCAGCGTAACAGGGTCGGATGAGCAGTACTTC
TRBV7-6,-,TRBJ2-7,-,CASSPGGDGYSYEQYF,TGTGCCAGCAGCCCCGGAGGGGACGGGTACTCCTACGAGCAGTACTTC
TRBV7-8,-,TRBJ1-5,once,CASRPGREGRPQHF,TGTGCCAGCAGACCGGGCAGGGAGGGGCGGCCCCAGCATTTT
TRBV4-1,TRBD1,TRBJ2-1,-,CASSPSSGTGVPEQFF,TGCGCCAGCAGCCCGAGCTCCGGGACAGGTGTGCCTGAGCAGTTCTTC
TRBV9,-,TRBJ1-1,-,CASSLTGLMVTEAFF,TGTGCCAGCAGCCTCACCGGCCTGATGGTCACTGAAGCTTTCTTT
TRBV7-2,-,TRBJ2-3,-,CNTGDTQYF,TGCAACACTGGGGATACGCAGTATTTT
TRBV15,-,TRBJ1-1,-,CATSRGRGGEAFF,TGTGCCACCAGCAGAGGACGGGGGGGTGAAGCTTTCTTT
TRBV7-8,TRBD1,TRBJ2-7,-,CASSDRDRGLEQYF,TGTGCCAGCAGCGACCGGGACAGGGGGCTCGAGCAGTACTTC
TRBV19,-,TRBJ1-6,-,CASGSAGVYNSPLHF,TGTGCTAGCGGCTCGGCAGGGGTCTATAATTCACCCCTCCACTTT
TRBV29-1,TRBD1,TRBJ2-2,-,CSVEDRDRETGELFF,TGCAGCGTTGAGGACCGGGACAGGGAAACCGGGGAGCTGTTTTTT
TRBV28,-,TRBJ2-7,-,CASSFSGKPYEQYF,TGTGCCAGCAGTTTCAGTGGCAAGCCTTACGAGCAGTACTTC
TRBV11-2,TRBD1,TRBJ2-3,-,CASSLGIGDSSTDTQYF,TGTGCCAGCAGCTTGGGGATCGGGGACAGTAGCACAGATACGCAGTATTTT
TRBV9,-,TRBJ1-1,-,CASSVVGGGTEAFF,TGTGCCAGCAGCGTAGTCGGGGGCGGCACTGAAGCTTTCTTT
TRBV5-1,-,TRBJ1-6,-,CASSPTTSFNSPLHF,TGCGCCAGCAGCCCGACGACTTCTTTTAATTCACCCCTCCACTTT
TRBV9,TRBD1,TRBJ2-7,once,CASSVEGQGYEQYF,TGTGCCAGCAGCGTAGAGGGACAGGGGTACGAGCAGTACTTC
TRBV7-9,-,TRBJ2-1,-,CASSPRDSARGEQFF,TGTGCCAGCAGCCCCCGGGATTCCGCTAGGGGCGAGCAGTTCTTC
TRBV27,-,TRBJ2-1,-,CASASRASGDNHEQFF,TGTGCCAGCGCCTCCCGGGCTTCGGGGGATAACCATGAGCAGTTCTTC
TRBV29-1,TRBD1,TRBJ2-3,-,CSCRDRDTDTQYF,TGCAGCTGCCGGGACAGGGACACAGATACGCAGTATTTT
TRBV19,-,TRBJ2-7,-,CARPGHLPGEQYF,TGTGCCAGGCCGGGACACCTACCGGGGGAGCAGTACTTC
TRBV28,TRBD1,TRBJ1-4,-,CASSGGTETNEKLFF,TGTGCCAGCAGTGGGGGGACAGAAACTAATGAAAAACTGTTTTTT
TRBV6-1,-,TRBJ2-7,-,CASSEAKGLSSYEQYF,TGTGCCAGCAGTGAAGCTAAGGGCCTAAGCTCCTACGAGCAGTACTTC
TRBV6-4,TRBD2,TRBJ2-7,-,CASNPNGGDEIPRRYEQYF,TGTGCCAGCAATCCGAACGGGGGGGACGAAATCCCCAGACGCTACGAGCAGTACTTC
TRBV11-2,-,TRBJ2-1,-,CASMSSGASYNEQFF,TGTGCCAGCATGTCTTCGGGGGCCTCCTACAATGAGCAGTTCTTC
TRBV7-9,TRBD2,TRBJ2-5,-,CASSGKTSGESGETQYF,TGTGCCAGCAGCGGAAAGACTAGCGGGGAAAGTGGAGAGACCCAGTACTTC
TRBV7-6,-,TRBJ2-7,-,CASSLAPAGYEQYF,TGTGCCAGCAGCTTAGCACCCGCGGGCTACGAGCAGTACTTC
TRBV27,-,TRBJ1-5,-,CASTRDGSNQPQHF,TGTGCCAGCACCAGGGACGGGAGCAATCAGCCCCAGCATTTT
TRBV2,-,TRBJ1-1,-,CASSGPEAGLLGSNTEAFF,TGTGCCAGCAGTGGTCCTGAGGCAGGGCTCCTTGGTAGTAACACTGAAGCTTTCTTT
TRBV11-2,-,TRBJ2-7,-,CASSFTGTESYEQYF,TGTGCCAGCAGCTTTACCGGGACGGAGTCCTACGAGCAGTACTTC
TRBV4-1,-,TRBJ2-5,-,CASSQEVPGGETQYF,TGCGCCAGCAGCCAAGAGGTTCCAGGAGGAGAGACCCAGTACTTC
TRBV2,-,TRBJ2-2,medium-sized,CASGLDGANTGELFF,TGTGCCAGCGGTCTCGACGGGGCGAACACCGGGGAGCTGTTTTTT
TRBV2,-,TRBJ2-3,-,CASRTSGGQLDTQYF,TGTGCCAGCAGAACCAGTGGGGGGCAACTAGATACGCAGTATTTT